This T cell receptor beta chain was sequenced in a study of naive and memory T cell subsets. TCR cDNA received a 3' ligated oligonucleotide that carried a UMI. RNA was extracted from over 2 ml of whole blood of healthy adults. This CDR3 has 18 residues. The V gene's germline CDR1 is LNHDA and CDR2 SQIVND (reference sequence). V shed 1 base and J shed 3 bases, with 16 bases lying between them. Amplification of ligated cDNA took four PCR rounds with SP2 and nested alpha and beta constant primers. Alpha and beta constant region primers primed reverse transcription for blood and skin samples. TCRdb reanalysed the 5' RACE reads using MiXCR and keeps one entry per CDR3 protein. Of about 56,000 distinct CDR3 sequences detected, about 7.1% appear once; the ten largest clones hold over 8%.

This chain links TRBV19 with TRBJ1-6; D gene unclear. The sequence was obtained from a female donor in good health. DNA of the CDR3: TGTGCCAGTAGTATAGTGACCGGGCTACGGGGCTATAATTCACCCCTCCACTTT. It encodes CASSIVTGLRGYNSPLHF.